This TCR beta chain originates from a study of control samples from healthy donors and cancer patients. Assay used: immunoSEQ multiplex PCR; TCRdb lists only in-frame clones, some missing. Seen here are about 140,000 clones, just over 85% observed once, and the top ten hold 1.5% to 2%. V lost 4 bases and J lost 5; bases outside the gene matches: 8. This CDR3 contains 15 residues. Germline values: CDR1 SGHNT, CDR2 YYREEE (reference sequence). The specimen was blood. This TCR was sampled from a man in his late teens or twenties in good health. This rearrangement joins TRBV5-4 to TRBJ2-5; TRBD1 agrees at 10 bases. The CDR3 nucleotides are TGTGCCAGCAGCCCGGGACAGGGGATTACGGAGACCCAGTACTTC. It encodes CASSPGQGITETQYF.